Below are 10 T cell receptor beta chains sequenced from a single sample in a study of blood T cells in healthy people across ages. Combining a sample-barcoded 5' primer with a J-beta primer mix, a second PCR ran for 7 to 11 cycles. Each CDR3 protein gets one entry after TCRdb re-called the 5' RACE reads with MiXCR. This table has some 1,500,000 distinct CDR3 sequences, 35% to 45% appearing once. Sequenced: blood. The receptor set was obtained from a young woman in good health.

Concerning this clonotype itself: This may stem from a read error, because a much larger clone lies one nucleotide away. The CDR3 loop reads CAITRGSTDTQYF. The CDR3 bases are TGTGCCATCACCCGAGGGAGCACAGATACGCAGTATTTT. V gene TRBV10-3 combines with J gene TRBJ2-3, with D possibly being TRBD2 (5 bases). Germline V gene data show CDR1 as ENHRY and CDR2 as SYGVKD. Trimming removed 7 bases from V and 0 bases from J, with 8 bases in between. This CDR3 spans 13 amino acids.

This clonotype has a single count. This chain uses TRBV20-1 with TRBJ1-4, with TRBD1 as a possible D gene (6 bases). The V gene's germline CDR1 is DFQATT and CDR2 SNEGSKA (reference sequence). V dropped 2 bases and J dropped 8 bases, with 18 bases sitting between them. CDR3 length: 15 amino acids. CDR3 loop: CSARPGAGGEEKLFF. The CDR3 DNA reads TGCAGTGCTAGACCCGGGGCGGGGGGCGAAGAAAAACTGTTTTTT.

This sequence joins TRBV19 and TRBJ1-1, with a tentative D call TRBD1 (6 bases). The germline gives CDR1 LNHDA, CDR2 SQIVND (reference sequence). The CDR3 runs to 13 residues. V gave up 7 bases and J gave up 6 bases, with 15 bases separating them. DNA for the CDR3: TGTGCCAGTAAGGACAGCGAGAGCGCTGAAGCTTTCTTT. Translated, it gives CASKDSESAEAFF.

A remark on this clonotype: Mismatch with germline at one junction end may stem from a read error. The genes are TRBV29-1 and TRBJ2-1, with D possibly matching TRBD1 (5 bases). Germline V gene data show CDR1 as SQVTM and CDR2 as ANQGSEA. The length of the CDR3 is 13 residues. The CDR3 sequence is CSGEGRQYNEQFF. CDR3 DNA: TGCAGCGGTGAAGGTAGACAGTACAATGAGCAGTTCTTC.

This clonotype was seen only once. The rearrangement uses TRBV6-1 and TRBJ2-3, with D tentatively TRBD2 (5 bases). Trimming stripped 0 bases from V and 3 bases from J, with 10 bases between. This CDR3 is built from 15 residues. Germline-derived CDR1 and CDR2 are MNHNS and SASEGT. The CDR3 loop reads CASSEAGASTDTQYF. The CDR3 DNA is TGTGCCAGCAGTGAAGCGGGAGCGTCAACAGATACGCAGTATTTT.

V and J are TRBV21-1 and TRBJ1-1; TRBD1 was called by the table and not checked on the DNA. TRBV21-1 is given as a pseudogene. This CDR3 spans 15 amino acids. The chain's CDR3 is CASSKREGGYTEAFF. The CDR3, as DNA: TGTGCCAGCAGCAAGCGGGAGGGGGGTTACACTGAAGCTTTCTTT.

The chain has TRBV9 and TRBJ1-1, with D uncertain. This CDR3 has 16 residues. Germline V gene data show CDR1 as SGDLS and CDR2 as YYNGEE. V lost 0 bases and J lost 11, with 23 bases in between. In DNA, the CDR3 is TGTGCCAGCAGCGTAGTTAGCGCTGTCGGACTAGAAGGGGCTTTCTTT. This gives the protein CASSVVSAVGLEGAFF.

This clonotype was recorded a few times. The V call is TRBV20-1, the J call TRBJ2-7; TRBD1 matches 8 bases. With V trimmed by 6 bases and J by 3 bases, 4 bases remained unmatched. The CDR3 extends over 12 amino acids. In germline, CDR1 is DFQATT, CDR2 SNEGSKA (reference sequence). CDR3 DNA sequence: TGCAGTGCCAACAGGGGGATCTACGAGCAGTACTTC. Translating it yields CSANRGIYEQYF.

This clonotype was seen more than once but under ten times. The chain combines TRBV4-2 with TRBJ1-5; 7 nucleotides agree with TRBD1. Trimming cost V 3 bases and J 1 base; bases outside gene matches: 9. The CDR3 length is 17 residues. CDR1 and CDR2 (germline): LGHNA, YNFKEQ. The CDR3 nucleotides are TGTGCCAGCAGCCATCCTCGGACAGGACGAAGCAATCAGCCCCAGCATTTT. This translates into CASSHPRTGRSNQPQHF.

A few counts support this clonotype. CDR3 amino acids: CASSLETGGGYTF. CDR3 nucleotides: TGTGCCAGCAGCTTAGAGACAGGGGGTGGCTACACCTTC. V gene TRBV7-2 combines with J gene TRBJ1-2; TRBD1 matches at 9 bases. Germline V gives CDR1 SGHTA, CDR2 FQGNSA. Trimming removed 1 base from V and 7 bases from J; junction bases left unmatched: 1. There are 13 residues in the CDR3. Variable domain in full (rest from reference TRBV7-2 and TRBJ1-2): GAGVSQSPSNKVTEKGKDVELRCDPISGHTALYWYRQSLGQGLEFLIYFQGNSAPDKSGLPSDRFSAERTGGSVSTLTIQRTQQEDSAVYLCASSLETGGGYTFGSGTRLTVV.